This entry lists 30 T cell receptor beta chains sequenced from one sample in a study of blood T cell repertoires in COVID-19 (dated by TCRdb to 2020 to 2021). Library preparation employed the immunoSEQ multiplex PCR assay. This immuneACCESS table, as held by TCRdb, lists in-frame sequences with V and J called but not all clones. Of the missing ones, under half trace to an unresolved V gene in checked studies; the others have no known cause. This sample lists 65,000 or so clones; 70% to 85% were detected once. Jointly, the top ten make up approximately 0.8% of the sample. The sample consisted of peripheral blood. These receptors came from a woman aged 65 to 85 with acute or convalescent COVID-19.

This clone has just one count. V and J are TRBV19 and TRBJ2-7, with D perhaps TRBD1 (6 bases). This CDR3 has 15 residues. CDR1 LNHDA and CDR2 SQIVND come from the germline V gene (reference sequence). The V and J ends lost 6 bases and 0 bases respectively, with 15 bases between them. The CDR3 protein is CASSNDRNSSYEQYF. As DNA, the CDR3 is TGTGCCAGTAGCAACGACAGGAACAGCTCCTACGAGCAGTACTTC.

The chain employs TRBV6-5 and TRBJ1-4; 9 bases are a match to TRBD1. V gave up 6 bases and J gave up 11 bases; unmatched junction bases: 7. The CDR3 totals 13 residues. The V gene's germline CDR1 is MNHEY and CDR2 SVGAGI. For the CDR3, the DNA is TGTGCCAGCAGGGACAGGGGTTCCGAGAAACTGTTTTTT. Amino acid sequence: CASRDRGSEKLFF.

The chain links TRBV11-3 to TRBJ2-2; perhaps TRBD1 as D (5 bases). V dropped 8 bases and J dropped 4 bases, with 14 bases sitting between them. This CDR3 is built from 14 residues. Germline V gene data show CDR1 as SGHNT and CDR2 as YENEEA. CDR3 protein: CASEQARGTGELFF. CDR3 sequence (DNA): TGTGCCAGCGAGCAGGCTAGGGGCACCGGGGAGCTGTTTTTT.

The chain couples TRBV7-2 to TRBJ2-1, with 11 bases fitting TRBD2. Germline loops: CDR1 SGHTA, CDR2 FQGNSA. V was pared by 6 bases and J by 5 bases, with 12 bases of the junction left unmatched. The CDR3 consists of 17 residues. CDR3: CASRPTSGGVPDNEQFF. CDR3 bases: TGTGCCAGCAGGCCCACTAGCGGGGGAGTACCGGACAATGAGCAGTTCTTC. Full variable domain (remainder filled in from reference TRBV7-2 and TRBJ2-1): GAGVSQSPSNKVTEKGKDVELRCDPISGHTALYWYRQSLGQGLEFLIYFQGNSAPDKSGLPSDRFSAERTGGSVSTLTIQRTQQEDSAVYLCASRPTSGGVPDNEQFFGPGTRLTVL.

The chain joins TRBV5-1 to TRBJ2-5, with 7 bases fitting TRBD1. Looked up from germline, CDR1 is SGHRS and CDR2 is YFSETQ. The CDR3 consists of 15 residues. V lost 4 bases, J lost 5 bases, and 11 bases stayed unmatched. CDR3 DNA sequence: TGCGCCAGCAGCCCCGGGACAGAGCGTTGGGAGACCCAGTACTTC. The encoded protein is CASSPGTERWETQYF.

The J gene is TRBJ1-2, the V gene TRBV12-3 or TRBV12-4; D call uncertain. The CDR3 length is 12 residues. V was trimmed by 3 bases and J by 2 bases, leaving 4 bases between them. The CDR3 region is CASSFVNYGYTF. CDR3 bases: TGTGCCAGCAGTTTTGTAAACTATGGCTACACCTTC.

The CDR3 loop is CSVDTALHTGGDPEQYF. The DNA for the CDR3 is TGCAGCGTTGACACCGCCCTCCACACCGGAGGGGATCCCGAGCAGTACTTC. This rearrangement joins TRBV29-1 to TRBJ2-7; perhaps TRBD2 as D (6 bases). The CDR3 extends over 17 amino acids. V was cut by 3 bases and J by 6 bases, with 27 bases left in between. Germline values: CDR1 SQVTM, CDR2 ANQGSEA.

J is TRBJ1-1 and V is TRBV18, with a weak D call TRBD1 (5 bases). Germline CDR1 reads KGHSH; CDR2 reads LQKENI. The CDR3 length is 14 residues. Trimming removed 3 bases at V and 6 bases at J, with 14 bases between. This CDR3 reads CASSPTTGNAEAFF. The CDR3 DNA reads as TGTGCCAGCTCACCTACTACAGGAAACGCTGAAGCTTTCTTT.

CDR3 residues: CASSITGGLIYEQYF. DNA of the CDR3: TGTGCCAGCAGCATTACGGGGGGGCTTATCTACGAGCAGTACTTC. The J gene is TRBJ2-7, the V gene TRBV7-2; TRBD2 matches 8 bases. Trimming took 5 bases from V and 3 from J; bases not matched to a gene: 9. The CDR3 consists of 15 residues. Germline values: CDR1 SGHTA, CDR2 FQGNSA.

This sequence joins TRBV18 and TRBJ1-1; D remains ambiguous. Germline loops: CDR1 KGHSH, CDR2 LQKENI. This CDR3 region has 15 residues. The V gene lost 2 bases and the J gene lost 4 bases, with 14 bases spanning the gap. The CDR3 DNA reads TGTGCCAGCTCACCAGTTTCAGTGGAGGGCACTGAAGCTTTCTTT. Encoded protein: CASSPVSVEGTEAFF.

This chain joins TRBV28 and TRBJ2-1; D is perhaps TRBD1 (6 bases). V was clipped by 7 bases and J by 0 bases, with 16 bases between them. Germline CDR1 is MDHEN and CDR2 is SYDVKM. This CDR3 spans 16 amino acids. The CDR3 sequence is CASNPTGTISYNEQFF. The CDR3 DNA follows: TGTGCCAGCAACCCGACAGGTACAATCTCCTACAATGAGCAGTTCTTC. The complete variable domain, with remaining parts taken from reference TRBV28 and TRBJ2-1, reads DVKVTQSSRYLVKRTGEKVFLECVQDMDHENMFWYRQDPGLGLRLIYFSYDVKMKEKGDIPEGYSVSREKKERFSLILESASTNQTSMYLCASNPTGTISYNEQFFGPGTRLTVL.

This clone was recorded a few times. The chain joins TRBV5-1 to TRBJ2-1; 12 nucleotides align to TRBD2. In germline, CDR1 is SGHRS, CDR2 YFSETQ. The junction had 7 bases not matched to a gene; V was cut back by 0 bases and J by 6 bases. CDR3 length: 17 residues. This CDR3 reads CASSLGLAGARSNEQFF. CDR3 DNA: TGCGCCAGCAGCTTGGGACTAGCGGGAGCAAGAAGCAATGAGCAGTTCTTC.

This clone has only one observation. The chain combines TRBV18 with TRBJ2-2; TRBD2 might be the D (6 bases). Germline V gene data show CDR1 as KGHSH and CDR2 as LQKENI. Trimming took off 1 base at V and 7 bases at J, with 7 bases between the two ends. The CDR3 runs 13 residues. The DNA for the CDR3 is TGTGCCAGCTCACCACGGAGGGACGGGGAGCTGTTTTTT. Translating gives CASSPRRDGELFF.

Here the CDR3 DNA reads TGTGCCATCAGTGATGGGGGGACGGGCTTCCAGTACTTC. Its protein is CAISDGGTGFQYF. The chain combines TRBV10-3 with TRBJ2-5; perhaps TRBD2 as D (6 bases). Trimming stripped 3 bases from V and 10 bases from J, with 15 bases between. Germline values: CDR1 ENHRY, CDR2 SYGVKD. This CDR3 contains 13 residues.

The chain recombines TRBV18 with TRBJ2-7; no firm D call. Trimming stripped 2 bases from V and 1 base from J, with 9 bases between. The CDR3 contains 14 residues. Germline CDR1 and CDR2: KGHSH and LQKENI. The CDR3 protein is CASSPSAASYEQYF. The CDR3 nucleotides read TGTGCCAGCTCACCATCAGCAGCGTCCTACGAGCAGTACTTC. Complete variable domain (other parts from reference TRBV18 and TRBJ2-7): NAGVMQNPRHLVRRRGQEARLRCSPMKGHSHVYWYRQLPEEGLKFMVYLQKENIIDESGMPKERFSAEFPKEGPSILRIQQVVRGDSAAYFCASSPSAASYEQYFGPGTRLTVT.

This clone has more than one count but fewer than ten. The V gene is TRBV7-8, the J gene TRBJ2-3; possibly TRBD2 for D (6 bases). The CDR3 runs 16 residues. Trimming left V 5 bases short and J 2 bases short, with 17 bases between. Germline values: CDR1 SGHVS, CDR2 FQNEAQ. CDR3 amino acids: CASSPRRDLNTDTQYF. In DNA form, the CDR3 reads TGTGCCAGCAGCCCGCGCCGGGACTTAAACACAGATACGCAGTATTTT. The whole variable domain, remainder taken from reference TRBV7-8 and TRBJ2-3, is GAGVSQSPRYKVAKRGQDVALRCDPISGHVSLFWYQQALGQGPEFLTYFQNEAQLDKSGLPSDRFFAERPEGSVSTLKIQRTQQEDSAVYLCASSPRRDLNTDTQYFGPGTRLTVL.

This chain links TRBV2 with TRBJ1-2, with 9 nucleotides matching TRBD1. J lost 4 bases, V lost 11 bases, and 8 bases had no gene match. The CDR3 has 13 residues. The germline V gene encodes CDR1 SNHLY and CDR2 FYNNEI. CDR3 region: CAGPGQGSYGYTF. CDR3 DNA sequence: TGTGCCGGACCGGGACAGGGCAGCTATGGCTACACCTTC.

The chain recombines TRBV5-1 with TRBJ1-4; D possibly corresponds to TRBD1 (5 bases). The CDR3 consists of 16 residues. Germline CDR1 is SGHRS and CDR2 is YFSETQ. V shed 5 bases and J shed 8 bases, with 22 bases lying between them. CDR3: CASSLTPQTGGEKLFF. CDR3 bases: TGCGCCAGCAGTTTGACTCCTCAAACCGGGGGGGAAAAACTGTTTTTT.

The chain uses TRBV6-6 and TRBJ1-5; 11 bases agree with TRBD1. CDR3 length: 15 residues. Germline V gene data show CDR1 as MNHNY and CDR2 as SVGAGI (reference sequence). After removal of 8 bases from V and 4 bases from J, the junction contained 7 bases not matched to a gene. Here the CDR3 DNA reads TGTGCCAGCGGAGAAGGGACAGGGGGGAATCAGCCCCAGCATTTT. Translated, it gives CASGEGTGGNQPQHF.

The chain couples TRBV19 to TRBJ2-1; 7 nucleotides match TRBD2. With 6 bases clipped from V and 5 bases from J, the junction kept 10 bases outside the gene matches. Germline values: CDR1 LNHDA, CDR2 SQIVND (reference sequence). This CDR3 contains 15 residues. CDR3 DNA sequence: TGTGCCAGTAGGCTATGGCTAGCGGAAAACAATGAGCAGTTCTTC. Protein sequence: CASRLWLAENNEQFF.

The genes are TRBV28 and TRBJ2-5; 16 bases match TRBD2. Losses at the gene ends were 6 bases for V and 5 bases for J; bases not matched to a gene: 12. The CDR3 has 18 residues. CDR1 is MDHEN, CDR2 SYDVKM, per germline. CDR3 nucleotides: TGTGCCAGCAGGCCGGGACTAGCGGGAGGGCCTACGTGGGAGACCCAGTACTTC. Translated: CASRPGLAGGPTWETQYF.

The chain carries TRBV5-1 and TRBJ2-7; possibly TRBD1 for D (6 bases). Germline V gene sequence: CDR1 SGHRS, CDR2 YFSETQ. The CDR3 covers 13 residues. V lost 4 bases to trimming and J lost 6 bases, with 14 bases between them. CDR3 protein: CASSPGIGGEQYF. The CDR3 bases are TGCGCCAGCAGCCCGGGGATAGGGGGCGAGCAGTACTTC.

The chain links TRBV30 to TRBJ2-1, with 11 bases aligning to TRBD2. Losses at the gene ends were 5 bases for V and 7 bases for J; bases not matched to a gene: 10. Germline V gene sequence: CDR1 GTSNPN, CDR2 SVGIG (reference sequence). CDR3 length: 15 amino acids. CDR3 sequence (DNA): TGTGCCTGGGATACCGGGACTAGCGGTTCTAATGAGCAGTTCTTC. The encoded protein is CAWDTGTSGSNEQFF.

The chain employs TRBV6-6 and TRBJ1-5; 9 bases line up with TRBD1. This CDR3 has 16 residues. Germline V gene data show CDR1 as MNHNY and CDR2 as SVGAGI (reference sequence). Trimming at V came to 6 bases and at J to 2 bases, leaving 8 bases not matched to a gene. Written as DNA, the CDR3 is TGTGCCAGCAGCTTTCCCACAGGGGGCGGCAATCAGCCCCAGCATTTT. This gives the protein CASSFPTGGGNQPQHF.

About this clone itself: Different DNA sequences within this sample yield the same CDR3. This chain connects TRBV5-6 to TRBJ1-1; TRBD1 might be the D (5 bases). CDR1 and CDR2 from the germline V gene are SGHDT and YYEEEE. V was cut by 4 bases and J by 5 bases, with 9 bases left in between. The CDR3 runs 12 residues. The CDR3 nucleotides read TGTGCCAGCAGCCTTAGGGGAACTGAAGCTTTCTTT. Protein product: CASSLRGTEAFF.

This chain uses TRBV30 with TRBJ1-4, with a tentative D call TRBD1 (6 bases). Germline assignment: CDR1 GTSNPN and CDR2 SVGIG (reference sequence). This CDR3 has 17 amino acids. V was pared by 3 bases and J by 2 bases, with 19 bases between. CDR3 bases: TGTGCCTGGAGCATCCATATAAGTCAGGGGACTAATGAAAAACTGTTTTTT. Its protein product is CAWSIHISQGTNEKLFF.

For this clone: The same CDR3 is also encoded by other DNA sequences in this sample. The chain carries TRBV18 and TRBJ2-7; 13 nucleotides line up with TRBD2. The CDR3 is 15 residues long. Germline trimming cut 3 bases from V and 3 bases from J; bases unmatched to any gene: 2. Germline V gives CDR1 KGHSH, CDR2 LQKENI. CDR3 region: CASSPGTSGNYEQYF. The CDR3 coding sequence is TGTGCCAGCTCACCCGGGACTAGCGGGAACTACGAGCAGTACTTC.

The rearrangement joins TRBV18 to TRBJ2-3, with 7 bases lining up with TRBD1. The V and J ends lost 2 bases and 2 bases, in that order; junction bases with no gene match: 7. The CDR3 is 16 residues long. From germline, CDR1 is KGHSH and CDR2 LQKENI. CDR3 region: CASSPSNRGLTDTQYF. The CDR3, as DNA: TGTGCCAGCTCACCAAGTAATAGGGGGCTCACAGATACGCAGTATTTT.

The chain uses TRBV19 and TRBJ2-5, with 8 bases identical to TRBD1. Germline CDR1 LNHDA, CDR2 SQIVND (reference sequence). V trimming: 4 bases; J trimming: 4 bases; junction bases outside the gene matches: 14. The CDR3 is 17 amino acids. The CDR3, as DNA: TGTGCCAGTAGTAAGGTGGAGGGGACAGGTTCGGTAGAGACCCAGTACTTC. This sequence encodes CASSKVEGTGSVETQYF.

The CDR3 nucleotides are TGTGCCAGCAGCTTATCGCGGGGGTCATACAATGAGCAGTTCTTC. It translates to CASSLSRGSYNEQFF. This chain connects TRBV5-4 to TRBJ2-1; TRBD2 matches at 7 bases. V was clipped by 2 bases and J by 4 bases; unmatched bases: 6. This CDR3 region has 15 residues. The germline V gene encodes CDR1 SGHNT and CDR2 YYREEE (reference sequence).